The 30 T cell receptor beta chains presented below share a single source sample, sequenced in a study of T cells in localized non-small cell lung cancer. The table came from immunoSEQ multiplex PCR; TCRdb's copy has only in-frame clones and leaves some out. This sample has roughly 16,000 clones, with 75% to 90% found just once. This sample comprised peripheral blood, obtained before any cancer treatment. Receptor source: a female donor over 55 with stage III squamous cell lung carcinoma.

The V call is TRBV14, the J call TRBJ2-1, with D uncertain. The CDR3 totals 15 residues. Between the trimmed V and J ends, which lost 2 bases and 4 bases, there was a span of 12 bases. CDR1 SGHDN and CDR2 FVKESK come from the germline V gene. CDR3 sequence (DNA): TGTGCCAGCAGCCAAAGGATAGAGGCGTACAATGAGCAGTTCTTC. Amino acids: CASSQRIEAYNEQFF.

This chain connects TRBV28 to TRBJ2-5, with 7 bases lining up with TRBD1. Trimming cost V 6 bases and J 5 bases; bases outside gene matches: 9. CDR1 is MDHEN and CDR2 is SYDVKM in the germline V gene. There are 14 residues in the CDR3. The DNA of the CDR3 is TGTGCCAGCAGCAACTCCAGGGGGATGGAGACCCAGTACTTC. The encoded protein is CASSNSRGMETQYF.

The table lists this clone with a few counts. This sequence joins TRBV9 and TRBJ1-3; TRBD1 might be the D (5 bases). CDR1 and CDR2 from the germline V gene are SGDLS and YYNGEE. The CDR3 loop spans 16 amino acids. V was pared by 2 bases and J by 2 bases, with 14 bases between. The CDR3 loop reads CASSVADMGPGNTIYF. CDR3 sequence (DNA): TGTGCCAGCAGCGTGGCGGACATGGGGCCTGGAAACACCATATATTTT.

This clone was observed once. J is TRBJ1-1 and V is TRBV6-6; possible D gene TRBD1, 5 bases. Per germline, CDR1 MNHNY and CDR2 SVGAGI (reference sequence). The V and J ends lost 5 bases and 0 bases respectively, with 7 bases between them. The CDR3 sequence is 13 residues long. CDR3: CASSTGMNTEAFF. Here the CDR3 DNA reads TGTGCCAGCAGTACAGGTATGAACACTGAAGCTTTCTTT.

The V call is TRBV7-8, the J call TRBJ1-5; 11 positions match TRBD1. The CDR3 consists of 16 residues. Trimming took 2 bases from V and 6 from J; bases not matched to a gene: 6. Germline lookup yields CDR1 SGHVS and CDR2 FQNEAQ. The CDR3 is CASSLLGQGVVQPQHF. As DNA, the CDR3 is TGTGCCAGCAGCTTACTGGGACAGGGGGTGGTTCAGCCCCAGCATTTT.

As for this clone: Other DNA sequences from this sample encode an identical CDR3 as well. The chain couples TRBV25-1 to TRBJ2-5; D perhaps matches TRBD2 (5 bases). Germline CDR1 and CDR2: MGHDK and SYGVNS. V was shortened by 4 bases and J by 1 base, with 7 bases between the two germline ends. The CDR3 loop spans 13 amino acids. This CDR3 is CASSGGPQETQYF. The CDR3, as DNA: TGTGCCAGCAGTGGAGGGCCCCAAGAGACCCAGTACTTC.

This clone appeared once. The CDR3: CASSEGTGGYDEQFF. As DNA, the CDR3 is TGTGCCAGCAGCGAGGGGACAGGGGGTTACGATGAGCAGTTCTTC. V gene TRBV9 combines with J gene TRBJ2-1; 11 bases fit TRBD1. The CDR3 runs to 15 residues. Germline trimming cut 3 bases from V and 8 bases from J; bases unmatched to any gene: 7. Germline V gene data show CDR1 as SGDLS and CDR2 as YYNGEE.

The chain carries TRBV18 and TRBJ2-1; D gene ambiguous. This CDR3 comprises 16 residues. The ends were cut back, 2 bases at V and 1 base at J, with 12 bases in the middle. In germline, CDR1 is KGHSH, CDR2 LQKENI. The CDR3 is CASSPSQDGSYNEQFF. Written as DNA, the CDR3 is TGTGCCAGCTCACCAAGCCAGGACGGATCCTACAATGAGCAGTTCTTC.

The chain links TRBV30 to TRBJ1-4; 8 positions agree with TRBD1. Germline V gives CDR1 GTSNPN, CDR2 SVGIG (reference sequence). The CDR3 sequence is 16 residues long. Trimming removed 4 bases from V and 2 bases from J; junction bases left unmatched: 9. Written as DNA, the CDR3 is TGTGCCTGGACAGGGGGCCCTGCAGGGACTAATGAAAAACTGTTTTTT. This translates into CAWTGGPAGTNEKLFF.

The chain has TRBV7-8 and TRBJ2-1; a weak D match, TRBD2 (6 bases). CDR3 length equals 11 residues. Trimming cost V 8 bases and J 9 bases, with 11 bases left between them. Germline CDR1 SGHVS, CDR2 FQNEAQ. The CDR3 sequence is CASGLGGEQFF. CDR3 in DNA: TGTGCCAGCGGCCTGGGAGGTGAGCAGTTCTTC.

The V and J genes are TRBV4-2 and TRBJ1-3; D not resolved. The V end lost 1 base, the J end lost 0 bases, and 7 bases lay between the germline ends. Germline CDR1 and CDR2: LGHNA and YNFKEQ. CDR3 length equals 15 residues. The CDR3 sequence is CASSQALISGNTIYF. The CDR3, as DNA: TGTGCCAGCAGCCAAGCACTTATCTCTGGAAACACCATATATTTT.

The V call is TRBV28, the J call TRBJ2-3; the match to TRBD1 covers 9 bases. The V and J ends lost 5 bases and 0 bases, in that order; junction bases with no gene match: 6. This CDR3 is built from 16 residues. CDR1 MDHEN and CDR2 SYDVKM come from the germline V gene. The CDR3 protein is CASSLQGAISTDTQYF. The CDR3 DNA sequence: TGTGCCAGCAGTCTACAGGGGGCTATCAGCACAGATACGCAGTATTTT.

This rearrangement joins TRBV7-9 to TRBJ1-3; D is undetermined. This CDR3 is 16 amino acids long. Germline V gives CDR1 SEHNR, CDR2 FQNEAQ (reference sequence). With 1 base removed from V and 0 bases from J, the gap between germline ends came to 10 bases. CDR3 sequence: CASSLVGPSSGNTIYF. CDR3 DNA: TGTGCCAGCAGCTTAGTAGGCCCGAGCTCTGGAAACACCATATATTTT.

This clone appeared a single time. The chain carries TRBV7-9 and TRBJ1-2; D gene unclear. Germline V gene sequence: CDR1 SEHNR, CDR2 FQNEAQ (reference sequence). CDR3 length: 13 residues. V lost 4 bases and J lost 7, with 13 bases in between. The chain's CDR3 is CASSYSVWGGYTF. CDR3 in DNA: TGTGCCAGCAGCTACTCGGTGTGGGGTGGCTACACCTTC.

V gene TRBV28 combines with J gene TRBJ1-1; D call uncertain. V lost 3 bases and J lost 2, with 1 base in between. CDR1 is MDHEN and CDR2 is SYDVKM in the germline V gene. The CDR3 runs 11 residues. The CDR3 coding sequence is TGTGCCAGCAGTTTTAACACTGAAGCTTTCTTT. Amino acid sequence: CASSFNTEAFF.

This CDR3 is CAISEGGRETQYF. In DNA, the CDR3 is TGTGCCATCAGTGAGGGCGGGAGAGAGACCCAGTACTTC. J is TRBJ2-5 and V is TRBV10-3, with 7 nucleotides matching TRBD2. V lost 2 bases to trimming and J lost 4 bases; unmatched junction nucleotides: 1. Germline V gene sequence: CDR1 ENHRY, CDR2 SYGVKD. This CDR3 is built from 13 residues.

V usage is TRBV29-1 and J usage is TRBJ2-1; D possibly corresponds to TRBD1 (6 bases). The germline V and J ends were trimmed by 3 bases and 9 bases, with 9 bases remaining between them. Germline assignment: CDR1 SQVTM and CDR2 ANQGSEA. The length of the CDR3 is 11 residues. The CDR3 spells CSVDAGAEQFF. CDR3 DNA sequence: TGCAGCGTTGACGCAGGGGCTGAGCAGTTCTTC.

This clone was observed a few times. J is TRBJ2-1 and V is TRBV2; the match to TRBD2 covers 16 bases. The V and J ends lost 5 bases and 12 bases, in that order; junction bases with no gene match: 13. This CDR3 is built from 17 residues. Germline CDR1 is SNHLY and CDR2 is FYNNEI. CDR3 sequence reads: CASSPLGTSGRAWLQFF. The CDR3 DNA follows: TGTGCCAGCAGTCCCCTTGGGACTAGCGGGAGGGCCTGGTTGCAGTTCTTC. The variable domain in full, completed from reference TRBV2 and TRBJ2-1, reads EPEVTQTPSHQVTQMGQEVILRCVPISNHLYFYWYRQILGQKVEFLVSFYNNEISEKSEIFDDQFSVERPDGSNFTLKIRSTKLEDSAMYFCASSPLGTSGRAWLQFFGPGTRLTVL.

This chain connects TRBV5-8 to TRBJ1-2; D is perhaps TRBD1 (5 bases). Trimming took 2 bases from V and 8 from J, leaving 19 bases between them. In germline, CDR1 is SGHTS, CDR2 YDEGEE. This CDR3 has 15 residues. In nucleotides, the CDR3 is TGTGCCAGCAGCTTTGACAGAGGAAGAGTATGGGGCTACACCTTC. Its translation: CASSFDRGRVWGYTF.

The CDR3, as DNA: TGCGCCAGCAACTACATAGGGGACTCCTACAATGAGCAGTTCTTC. It is translated as CASNYIGDSYNEQFF. The chain is built from TRBV5-1 and TRBJ2-1, with a weak D call TRBD1 (5 bases). In germline, CDR1 is SGHRS, CDR2 YFSETQ. CDR3 size: 15 residues. V lost 6 bases and J lost 0, with 13 bases in between.

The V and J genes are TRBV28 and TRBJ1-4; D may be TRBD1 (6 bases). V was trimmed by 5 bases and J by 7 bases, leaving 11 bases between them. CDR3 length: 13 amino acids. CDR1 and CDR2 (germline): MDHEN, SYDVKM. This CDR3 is CASSLDRTEKLFF. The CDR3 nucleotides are TGTGCCAGCAGTCTCGACAGGACTGAAAAACTGTTTTTT.

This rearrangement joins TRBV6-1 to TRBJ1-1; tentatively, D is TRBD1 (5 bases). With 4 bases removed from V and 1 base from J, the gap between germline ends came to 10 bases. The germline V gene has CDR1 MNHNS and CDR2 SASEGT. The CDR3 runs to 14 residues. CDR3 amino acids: CASSGRVTNTEAFF. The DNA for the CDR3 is TGTGCCAGCAGTGGCAGGGTGACGAACACTGAAGCTTTCTTT.

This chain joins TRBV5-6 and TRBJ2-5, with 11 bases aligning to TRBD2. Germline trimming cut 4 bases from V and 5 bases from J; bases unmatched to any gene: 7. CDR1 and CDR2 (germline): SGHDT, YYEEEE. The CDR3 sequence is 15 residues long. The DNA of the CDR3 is TGTGCCAGCAGCGCCCCGGGACTAGCGGATGAGACCCAGTACTTC. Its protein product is CASSAPGLADETQYF.

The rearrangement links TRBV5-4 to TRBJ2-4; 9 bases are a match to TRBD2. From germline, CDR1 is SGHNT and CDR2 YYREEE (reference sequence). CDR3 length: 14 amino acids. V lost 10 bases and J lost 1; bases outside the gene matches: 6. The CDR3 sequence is CAYQAGGAKNIQYF. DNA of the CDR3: TGTGCCTATCAAGCGGGGGGTGCCAAAAACATTCAGTACTTC. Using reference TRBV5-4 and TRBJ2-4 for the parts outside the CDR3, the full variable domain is ETGVTQSPTHLIKTRGQQVTLRCSSQSGHNTVSWYQQALGQGPQFIFQYYREEENGRGNFPPRFSGLQFPNYSSELNVNALELDDSALYLCAYQAGGAKNIQYFGAGTRLSVL.

The DNA for the CDR3 is TGTGCCAGCTCCCGGGCGGGGTCCACGATGAACACTGAAGCTTTCTTT. It codes for CASSRAGSTMNTEAFF. The chain employs TRBV25-1 and TRBJ1-1, with D unresolved. The CDR3 has 16 residues. Per germline, CDR1 MGHDK and CDR2 SYGVNS. Trimming stripped 8 bases from V and 0 bases from J, with 19 bases between.

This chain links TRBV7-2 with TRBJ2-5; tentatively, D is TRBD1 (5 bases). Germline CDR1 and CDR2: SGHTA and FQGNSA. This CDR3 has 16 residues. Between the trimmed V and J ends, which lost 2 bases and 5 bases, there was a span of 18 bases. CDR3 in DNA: TGTGCCAGCAGCTTAATCGGTTTAGGGGTTCGGGAGACCCAGTACTTC. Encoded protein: CASSLIGLGVRETQYF.

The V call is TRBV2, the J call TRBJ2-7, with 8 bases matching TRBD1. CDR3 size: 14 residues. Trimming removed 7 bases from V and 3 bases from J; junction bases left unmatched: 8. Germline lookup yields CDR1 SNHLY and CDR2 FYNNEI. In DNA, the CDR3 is TGTGCCAGCATGGGACAGGCGGTTAGCTACGAGCAGTACTTC. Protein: CASMGQAVSYEQYF.

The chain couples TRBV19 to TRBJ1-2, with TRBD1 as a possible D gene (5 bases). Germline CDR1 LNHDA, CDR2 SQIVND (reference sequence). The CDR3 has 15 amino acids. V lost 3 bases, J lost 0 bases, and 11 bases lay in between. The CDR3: CASSMKTDTNYGYTF. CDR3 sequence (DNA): TGTGCCAGTAGTATGAAGACAGACACTAACTATGGCTACACCTTC.

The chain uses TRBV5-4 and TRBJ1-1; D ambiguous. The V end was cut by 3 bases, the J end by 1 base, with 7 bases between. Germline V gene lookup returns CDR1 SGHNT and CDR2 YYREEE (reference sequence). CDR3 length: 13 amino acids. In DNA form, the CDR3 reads TGTGCCAGCAGCTCGGACGCGAACACTGAAGCTTTCTTT. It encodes CASSSDANTEAFF.

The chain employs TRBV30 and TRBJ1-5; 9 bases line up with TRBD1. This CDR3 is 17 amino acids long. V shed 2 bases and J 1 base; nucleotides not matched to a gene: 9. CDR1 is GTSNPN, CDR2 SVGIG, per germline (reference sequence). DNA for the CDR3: TGTGCCTGGAGTCGGGACAGGGAGGGGATAAGCAATCAGCCCCAGCATTTT. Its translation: CAWSRDREGISNQPQHF.